Presented here are 29 T cell receptor beta chains from one specimen sequenced in a study of cytomegalovirus exposure and HLA in healthy donors. Researchers ran the PCR with 60 Vbeta and 13 Jbeta primers. Clones were read by immunoSEQ multiplex PCR, and TCRdb kept only the in-frame ones, dropping some. The sample holds about 140,000 clones, approximately 80% seen once. Material: PBMCs. The source is a woman between 45 and 65 years old in good health and CMV-seropositive.

V is TRBV28 and J is TRBJ1-4; 7 bases agree with TRBD1. The CDR3 runs to 15 residues. After removal of 6 bases from V and 7 bases from J, the junction contained 11 bases not matched to a gene. CDR1 is MDHEN and CDR2 is SYDVKM in the germline V gene. The CDR3 reads CASRVDRAVGEKLFF. The CDR3 DNA is TGTGCCAGCAGAGTCGACAGGGCGGTGGGTGAAAAACTGTTTTTT.

The chain links TRBV7-3 to TRBJ1-2, with TRBD1 identical over 10 bases. V lost 5 bases and J lost 7; bases outside the gene matches: 4. There are 13 residues in the CDR3. From germline, CDR1 is SGHTA and CDR2 FQGTGA. This chain's CDR3 is CASSGGTGVGYTF. The CDR3 DNA sequence: TGTGCCAGCAGCGGAGGGACAGGGGTTGGCTACACCTTC.

This clone was detected a few times. The chain couples TRBV15 to TRBJ2-7; TRBD2 matches at 10 bases. Per the germline V gene, CDR1 is LNHNV and CDR2 is YYDKDF (reference sequence). Unmatched junction bases numbered 3, after V lost 0 bases and J lost 4 bases. The CDR3 has 15 residues. CDR3 loop: CATSRDATSGYEQYF. In nucleotides, the CDR3 is TGTGCCACCAGCAGAGATGCGACTAGCGGGTACGAGCAGTACTTC.

This clone was observed a few times. V and J are TRBV4-3 and TRBJ2-2; 12 positions match TRBD2. With V trimmed by 2 bases and J by 8 bases, 6 bases remained unmatched. The CDR3 length is 16 residues. Germline values: CDR1 LGHNA, CDR2 YSLEER. For the CDR3, the DNA is TGCGCCAGCAGCCAACAGCTAGCGGGGGGGTTGGGGGAGCTGTTTTTT. Amino acid sequence: CASSQQLAGGLGELFF.

The rearrangement links TRBV9 to TRBJ1-5, with D uncertain. Trimming cost V 4 bases and J 5 bases, with 16 bases left between them. CDR3 size: 15 residues. Germline V gene lookup returns CDR1 SGDLS and CDR2 YYNGEE. The CDR3 sequence: CASSPEGDGYQPQHF. Written as DNA, the CDR3 is TGTGCCAGCAGCCCCGAGGGAGACGGGTATCAGCCCCAGCATTTT.

This clone was seen a single time. V usage is TRBV6-1 and J usage is TRBJ2-6; no definite D call. Per the germline V gene, CDR1 is MNHNS and CDR2 is SASEGT. Trimming removed 0 bases from V and 2 bases from J, with 11 bases in between. This CDR3 is 17 amino acids long. The DNA of the CDR3 is TGTGCCAGCAGTGAAGCGCTTCCCGGTACTGGGGCCAACGTCCTGACTTTC. This encodes CASSEALPGTGANVLTF.

The sample holds one count of this clone. The CDR3 spells CSVEHSYEQFF. CDR3 nucleotides: TGCAGCGTTGAACATAGCTATGAGCAGTTCTTC. The chain combines TRBV29-1 with TRBJ2-1; D unresolved. Trimming pared 2 bases from V and 8 bases from J, leaving 7 bases between. CDR1 is SQVTM, CDR2 ANQGSEA, per germline. The CDR3 spans 11 residues.

The rearrangement uses TRBV4-1 and TRBJ1-1; the D gene is possibly TRBD1 (5 bases). Per germline, CDR1 MGHRA and CDR2 YSYEKL. V lost 6 bases to trimming and J lost 1 base, with 15 bases between them. This CDR3 has 15 amino acids. The CDR3 DNA reads TGCGCCAGCAGTCAATCGGGGGGAGGGAACACTGAAGCTTTCTTT. It codes for CASSQSGGGNTEAFF.

This sequence joins TRBV9 and TRBJ1-4, with 9 bases lining up with TRBD1. The CDR3 is 15 residues long. V was pared by 5 bases and J by 7 bases, with 9 bases of the junction left unmatched. The germline V gene encodes CDR1 SGDLS and CDR2 YYNGEE. The CDR3 DNA is TGTGCCAGCAGTGCGATCGGACAGGGGTCTGAAAAACTGTTTTTT. Protein: CASSAIGQGSEKLFF.

The CDR3 loop is CASSRQTQGNEQYF. In nucleotides, the CDR3 is TGCGCCAGCAGCCGCCAGACGCAGGGGAACGAGCAGTACTTC. The chain couples TRBV5-1 to TRBJ2-7, with a possible D match to TRBD1 (6 bases). V was cut by 4 bases and J by 5 bases, with 16 bases left in between. Germline-derived CDR1 and CDR2 are SGHRS and YFSETQ. CDR3 length equals 14 residues. Full variable domain (outside the CDR3, taken from reference TRBV5-1 and TRBJ2-7): KAGVTQTPRYLIKTRGQQVTLSCSPISGHRSVSWYQQTPGQGLQFLFEYFSETQRNKGNFPGRFSGRQFSNSRSEMNVSTLELGDSALYLCASSRQTQGNEQYFGPGTRLTVT.

This clone was recorded once. V usage is TRBV5-1 and J usage is TRBJ1-2; 9 nucleotides agree with TRBD1. The CDR3 length is 16 residues. Germline CDR1 SGHRS, CDR2 YFSETQ. Germline trimming cut 0 bases from V and 0 bases from J; bases unmatched to any gene: 3. This CDR3 reads CASSLGQGVSNYGYTF. The CDR3 DNA is TGCGCCAGCAGCTTGGGACAGGGGGTATCTAACTATGGCTACACCTTC.

The gene calls are TRBV14 and TRBJ2-2; D gene uncertain. V shed 4 bases and J shed 3 bases, with 15 bases lying between them. The length of the CDR3 is 16 residues. The V gene's germline CDR1 is SGHDN and CDR2 FVKESK. The DNA for the CDR3 is TGTGCCAGCAGCCCCCCATGGGCGAAGGACACCGGGGAGCTGTTTTTT. This sequence encodes CASSPPWAKDTGELFF.

J is TRBJ1-6 and V is TRBV9; D ambiguous. Trimming stripped 0 bases from V and 0 bases from J, with 10 bases between. Looked up from germline, CDR1 is SGDLS and CDR2 is YYNGEE. The CDR3 spans 17 residues. As DNA, the CDR3 is TGTGCCAGCAGCGTAGGAGGGCTAAGCTCCTATAATTCACCCCTCCACTTT. Encoded protein: CASSVGGLSSYNSPLHF.

Only a few counts were recorded for this clone. This rearrangement joins TRBV6-1 to TRBJ2-7; D not certain. The CDR3 is made up of 13 amino acids. The germline CDR1 and CDR2 sequences are MNHNS and SASEGT. V dropped 4 bases and J dropped 5 bases, with 12 bases sitting between them. The CDR3 DNA sequence: TGTGCCAGCAGTGTGGGCCCGGTGAACGAGCAGTACTTC. Amino acids: CASSVGPVNEQYF.

The chain combines TRBV7-9 with TRBJ1-2, with TRBD1 matching over 11 bases. The junction had 8 bases not matched to a gene; V was cut back by 10 bases and J by 4 bases. The V gene's germline CDR1 is SEHNR and CDR2 FQNEAQ (reference sequence). There are 14 residues in the CDR3. The CDR3 DNA is TGTGCCACCCGGACAGGGGGCCTTAGCTATGGCTACACCTTC. Protein sequence: CATRTGGLSYGYTF.

The chain joins TRBV5-5 to TRBJ1-6; 11 bases agree with TRBD1. Germline V gene lookup returns CDR1 SGHKS and CDR2 YYEKEE (reference sequence). Trimming at V came to 4 bases and at J to 8 bases, leaving 5 bases not matched to a gene. The length of the CDR3 is 15 residues. CDR3 protein: CASSPTGQGDSPLHF. In DNA form, the CDR3 reads TGTGCCAGCAGCCCGACGGGACAGGGGGATTCACCCCTCCACTTT.

The chain joins TRBV6-6 to TRBJ1-5; the D is unclear. CDR3 size: 15 residues. Deletions cut 6 bases from V and 6 bases from J, with 18 bases between. Germline V CDR1 and CDR2: MNHNY, SVGAGI (reference sequence). CDR3 sequence reads: CASSLPGGLGQPQHF. DNA of the CDR3: TGTGCCAGCAGCCTCCCGGGAGGTTTGGGTCAGCCCCAGCATTTT.

V and J are TRBV6-5 and TRBJ1-5; 11 positions match TRBD1. Trimming at V came to 5 bases and at J to 9 bases, leaving 9 bases not matched to a gene. The CDR3 spans 15 residues. Per the germline V gene, CDR1 is MNHEY and CDR2 is SVGAGI. Here the CDR3 reads CASSLGQGARGPQHF. CDR3 DNA: TGTGCCAGCAGTCTCGGACAGGGGGCGCGAGGGCCCCAGCATTTT.

This rearrangement joins TRBV6-1 to TRBJ2-5; TRBD2 matches at 12 bases. Germline V gene data show CDR1 as MNHNS and CDR2 as SASEGT. The V gene end was trimmed by 6 bases and the J gene end by 6 bases; junction bases not matched to a gene: 5. CDR3 size: 14 residues. The CDR3 DNA sequence: TGTGCCAGCAGATCTAGCGGGGGGGGGAAGACCCAGTACTTC. Its protein product is CASRSSGGGKTQYF.

The chain has TRBV4-1 and TRBJ1-1, with 10 nucleotides matching TRBD1. CDR1 is MGHRA and CDR2 is YSYEKL in the germline V gene. Trimming at V came to 1 base and at J to 5 bases, leaving 4 bases not matched to a gene. This CDR3 is built from 15 residues. The chain's CDR3 is CASSQGTGGITEAFF. CDR3 nucleotides: TGCGCCAGCAGCCAAGGGACAGGGGGGATTACTGAAGCTTTCTTT.

This clone was seen only once. The V and J genes are TRBV19 and TRBJ1-6, with 7 bases lining up with TRBD1. CDR3 length: 15 amino acids. Germline CDR1 is LNHDA and CDR2 is SQIVND (reference sequence). The junction had 9 bases not matched to a gene; V was cut back by 5 bases and J by 8 bases. The CDR3 coding sequence is TGTGCCAGTAGTCTGCCGGGACAGCATGATTCACCCCTCCACTTT. Protein: CASSLPGQHDSPLHF.

V usage is TRBV2 and J usage is TRBJ1-5, with TRBD1 matching over 8 bases. CDR1 SNHLY and CDR2 FYNNEI come from the germline V gene. V shed 3 bases, J shed 5 bases, and the junction held 3 bases outside the gene matches. This CDR3 comprises 14 residues. CDR3 residues: CASSEGQEDQPQHF. The CDR3 coding sequence is TGTGCCAGCAGTGAGGGACAGGAAGATCAGCCCCAGCATTTT.

The chain uses TRBV5-8 and TRBJ1-3, with 7 bases aligning to TRBD1. V lost 0 bases, J lost 3 bases, and 3 bases stayed unmatched. This CDR3 is built from 15 residues. CDR1 is SGHTS, CDR2 YDEGEE, per germline. CDR3 protein: CASSLGQGYGNTIYF. The CDR3 bases are TGTGCCAGCAGCTTGGGACAGGGATATGGAAACACCATATATTTT. Complete variable domain (other parts from reference TRBV5-8 and TRBJ1-3): EAGVTQSPTHLIKTRGQQATLRCSPISGHTSVYWYQQALGLGLQFLLWYDEGEERNRGNFPPRFSGRQFPNYSSELNVNALELEDSALYLCASSLGQGYGNTIYFGEGSWLTVV.

CDR3 in DNA: TGTGCCAGCAGACCACAGGGTAGGAACACTGAAGCTTTCTTT. Protein: CASRPQGRNTEAFF. The chain couples TRBV7-9 to TRBJ1-1, with D possibly TRBD1 on 6 matching bases. Trimming cost V 6 bases and J 1 base, with 12 bases left between them. The CDR3 consists of 14 residues. CDR1 and CDR2 (germline): SEHNR, FQNEAQ (reference sequence).

About this clone: The junction differs from germline at one of its ends, possibly a read error. The rearrangement joins TRBV4-1 to TRBJ2-6; D is perhaps TRBD1 (6 bases). The germline V gene has CDR1 MGHRA and CDR2 YSYEKL. This CDR3 has 19 residues. The CDR3 spells CASGHHPLDSTSGANVLTF. The DNA for the CDR3 is TGCGCCAGCGGCCACCACCCCTTGGACAGTACGTCTGGGGCCAACGTCCTGACTTTC.

This clone was seen just once. The V call is TRBV2, the J call TRBJ2-3; TRBD2 matches 13 bases. CDR1 is SNHLY, CDR2 FYNNEI, per germline. The V segment lost 4 bases and the J segment 1 base; nucleotides outside the gene matches: 2. This CDR3 comprises 16 residues. The CDR3: CASSGGLAGGTDTQYF. Here the CDR3 DNA reads TGTGCCAGCAGTGGTGGACTAGCGGGGGGCACAGATACGCAGTATTTT.

In its sample, this clone was seen once. The gene calls are TRBV30 and TRBJ2-5; 12 positions agree with TRBD2. CDR3 length: 15 amino acids. The junction had 0 bases not matched to a gene; V was cut back by 0 bases and J by 1 base. Germline lookup yields CDR1 GTSNPN and CDR2 SVGIG (reference sequence). The CDR3 spells CAWSVGLAGQETQYF. The CDR3 nucleotides read TGTGCCTGGAGTGTGGGACTAGCGGGCCAAGAGACCCAGTACTTC. Combining the CDR3 with reference TRBV30 and TRBJ2-5 gives the whole variable domain SQTIHQWPATLVQPVGSPLSLECTVEGTSNPNLYWYRQAAGRGLQLLFYSVGIGQISSEVPQNLSASRPQDRQFILSSKKLLLSDSGFYLCAWSVGLAGQETQYFGPGTRLLVL.

The rearrangement links TRBV19 to TRBJ1-1; maybe TRBD1 (6 bases). Trimming removed 5 bases from V and 0 bases from J, with 10 bases in between. Germline-derived CDR1 and CDR2 are LNHDA and SQIVND (reference sequence). This CDR3 has 14 residues. In DNA form, the CDR3 reads TGTGCCAGTAGTTTCCAGGGGATGAACACTGAAGCTTTCTTT. It specifies CASSFQGMNTEAFF.

Comment on this clone: Germline is not matched at one junction end, which may reflect a read error. The rearrangement links TRBV28 to TRBJ1-1, with 10 bases aligning to TRBD1. The germline CDR1 and CDR2 sequences are MDHEN and SYDVKM. CDR3 length: 16 residues. This CDR3 is CTSSLRQGAGNTEAFF. CDR3 nucleotide sequence: TGTACCAGCAGTCTGCGACAGGGGGCCGGGAACACTGAAGCTTTCTTT.